The present T cell receptor (beta chain) was sequenced within a study of cytomegalovirus exposure and HLA in healthy donors. Study-level results: In vitro confirmation showed a few CMV-associated chains to be CMV antigen specific. Follow-up analysis later connected one missense variant in DCLRE1C with trimming of TCR beta V- and J-genes. A later analysis reported that several of the most significant clusters appeared to be linked to common viral pathogens, among them Epstein-Barr virus. Later, TCR association rates were found to vary by HLA locus, highest for DRB1 and lowest for HLA-C.

Both 60 Vbeta primers and 13 Jbeta primers went into the PCR. The assay was immunoSEQ multiplex PCR, and TCRdb's table has in-frame clones only and misses some. Of some 140,000 clones detected, almost 80% appear once; the ten largest clones hold approximately 0.9%. Concerning this clone itself: Its target is not known.

The ends lost 3 bases at V and 3 bases at J; junction bases unmatched: 11. Germline V lookup: CDR1 SNHLY, CDR2 FYNNEI. This CDR3 is built from 18 residues. The origin of this receptor is a young man in good health and CMV-seronegative. The sequenced material came from PBMCs. The chain has TRBV2 and TRBJ2-7; 13 positions agree with TRBD2. CDR3 residues: CASSEELAGGPVDYEQYF. Here the CDR3 DNA reads TGTGCCAGCAGTGAGGAACTAGCGGGGGGGCCGGTGGACTACGAGCAGTACTTC.